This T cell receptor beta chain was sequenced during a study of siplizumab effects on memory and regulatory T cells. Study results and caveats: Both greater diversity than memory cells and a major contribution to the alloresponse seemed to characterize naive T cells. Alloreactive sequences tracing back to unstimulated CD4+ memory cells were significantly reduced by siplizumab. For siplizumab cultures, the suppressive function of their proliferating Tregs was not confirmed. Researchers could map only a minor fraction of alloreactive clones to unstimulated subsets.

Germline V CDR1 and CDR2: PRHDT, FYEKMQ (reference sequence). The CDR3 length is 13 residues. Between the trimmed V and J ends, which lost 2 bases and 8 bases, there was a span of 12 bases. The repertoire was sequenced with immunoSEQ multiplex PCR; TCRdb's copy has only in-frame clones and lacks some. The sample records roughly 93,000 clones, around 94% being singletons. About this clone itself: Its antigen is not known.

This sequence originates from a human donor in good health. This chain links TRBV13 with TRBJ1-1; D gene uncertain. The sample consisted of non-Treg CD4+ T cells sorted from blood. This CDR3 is CASSLFKGWEAFF. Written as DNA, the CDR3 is TGTGCCAGCAGCTTATTCAAGGGTTGGGAAGCTTTCTTT.